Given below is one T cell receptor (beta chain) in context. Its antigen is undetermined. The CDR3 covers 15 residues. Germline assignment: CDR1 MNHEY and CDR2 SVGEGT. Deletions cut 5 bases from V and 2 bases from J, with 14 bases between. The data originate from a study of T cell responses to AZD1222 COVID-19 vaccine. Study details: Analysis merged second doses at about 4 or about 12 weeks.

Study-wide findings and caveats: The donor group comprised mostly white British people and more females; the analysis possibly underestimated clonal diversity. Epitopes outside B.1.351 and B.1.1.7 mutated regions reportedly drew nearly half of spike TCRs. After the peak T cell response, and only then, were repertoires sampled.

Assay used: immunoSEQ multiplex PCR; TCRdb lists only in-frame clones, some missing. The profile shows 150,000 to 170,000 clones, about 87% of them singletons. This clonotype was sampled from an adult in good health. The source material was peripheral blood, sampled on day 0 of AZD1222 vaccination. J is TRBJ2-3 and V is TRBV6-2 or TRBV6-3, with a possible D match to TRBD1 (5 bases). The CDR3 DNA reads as TGTGCCAGCAGTACCAGGCAGGGCTTCACAGATACGCAGTATTTT. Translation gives CASSTRQGFTDTQYF.